This T cell receptor beta chain is drawn from a study of response to subunit inactivated influenza vaccine. Whole-study results and caveats: After each seasonal influenza vaccination, few new T cells are recruited, the authors suggested.

TCRdb re-derived calls from the RT-PCR reads in MiXCR, one entry per CDR3 protein. The data show 600,000 to 850,000 distinct CDR3 sequences, around 15% seen once. Remarks on this clonotype: The target antigen is unknown.

This TCR was recovered from a man in his fifties who received an inactivated influenza vaccine. Material: PBMCs from blood, obtained approximately 15 days before vaccination.

The CDR3 sequence: CASSRTAVGNYGYTF. The CDR3 DNA reads TGCGCCAGCAGCCGGACAGCTGTAGGGAACTATGGCTACACCTTC. J is TRBJ1-2 and V is TRBV4-1; possible D gene TRBD1, 6 bases. Germline V lookup: CDR1 MGHRA, CDR2 YSYEKL. V was pared by 4 bases and J by 2 bases, with 14 bases between. This CDR3 region has 15 residues.